A selection of T cell receptor beta chains follows, all from one sample in a study of T-cell reconstitution after alpha-beta-depleted transplantation in children. TCRdb re-derived calls from the PCR reads in MiXCR, one entry per CDR3 protein. The sample lists 200,000 to 250,000 distinct CDR3 sequences, roughly a tenth occurring once. The starting material was PBMCs, obtained before TCRalphabeta/CD19-depleted stem cell transplant. The receptors here all came from a child under three years old with acute myeloid leukemia, due to receive a stem cell transplant. Both conserved end residues are part of each CDR3. The D gene is left open where the match is weak. Where a row states a size, it is once, few, many or the class of an expanded clone; other rows omit it.

clone_size,d_call,cdr3_length,v_call,j_call,cdr3_aa,cdr3_nt
many,NA,15,TRBV25-1,TRBJ1-4,CASSEVGPFNEKLFF,TGTGCCAGCAGTGAAGTGGGCCCCTTCAATGAAAAACTGTTTTTT
few,NA,13,TRBV19,TRBJ1-2,CASSIGRYYGYTF,TGTGCCAGTAGTATAGGACGGTACTATGGCTACACCTTC
many,NA,13,TRBV29-1,TRBJ2-7,CSVGLGLHYEQYF,TGCAGCGTTGGTTTGGGCCTGCACTACGAGCAGTACTTC
NA,TRBD1,16,TRBV5-1,TRBJ2-5,CASSFTGIGGVETQYF,TGTGCCAGCAGCTTCACCGGGATAGGGGGCGTCGAGACCCAGTACTTC
many,TRBD1,17,TRBV6-1,TRBJ1-5,CASSLVGTGGASQPQHF,TGTGCCAGCAGTCTTGTAGGGACAGGGGGCGCGAGTCAGCCCCAGCATTTT
many,TRBD2,11,TRBV28,TRBJ2-1,CASSLAGAQFF,TGTGCCAGCAGTCTAGCGGGAGCCCAGTTCTTC
many,NA,15,TRBV11-2,TRBJ1-4,CASSPQAATNEKLFF,TGTGCCAGCAGCCCCCAAGCTGCAACTAATGAAAAACTGTTTTTT
NA,NA,14,TRBV11-3,TRBJ2-2,CASSFRDGTGELFF,TGTGCCAGCAGCTTCCGGGACGGCACCGGGGAGCTGTTTTTT
many,NA,15,TRBV20-1,TRBJ1-6,CSASLGDARVSPLHF,TGCAGTGCTAGTCTCGGGGACGCCCGGGTTTCACCCCTCCACTTT
many,NA,12,TRBV29-1,TRBJ2-2,CSVVGGTGELFF,TGCAGCGTTGTCGGAGGCACCGGGGAGCTGTTTTTT
NA,NA,13,TRBV6-1,TRBJ2-1,CASTEAADGEQFF,TGTGCCAGCACCGAAGCCGCTGATGGTGAGCAGTTCTTC
NA,NA,14,TRBV18,TRBJ2-2,CASSPPGTPGELFF,TGTGCCAGCTCACCACCGGGGACCCCCGGGGAGCTGTTTTTT
many,TRBD1,14,TRBV18,TRBJ2-7,CASSPNRGSGEQYF,TGTGCCAGCTCACCCAACAGGGGGTCGGGCGAGCAGTACTTC